The 2 T cell receptor beta chains in this list originate from one sample, sequenced in a study of blood T cell repertoires in COVID-19. Measured with immunoSEQ multiplex PCR; TCRdb has only the in-frame clones, and not every one. The sample lists some 170,000 clones, 70% to 85% seen once, with over 12% in the top ten. The sequencing sample was made of PBMCs or T cells enriched from blood (not recorded which). These receptors were taken from a middle-aged man who had recovered from COVID-19.

J is TRBJ2-1 and V is TRBV10-3; 14 bases map to TRBD2. The CDR3 has 15 amino acids. The germline gives CDR1 ENHRY, CDR2 SYGVKD. The J segment lost 8 bases and the V segment lost 5 bases, leaving 5 bases of the junction unmatched. The CDR3 spells CAISSGLAGGHEQFF. CDR3 bases: TGTGCCATCAGTTCCGGACTAGCGGGGGGCCATGAGCAGTTCTTC.

The chain links TRBV6-5 to TRBJ1-3; possible D gene TRBD1, 5 bases. The length of the CDR3 is 13 residues. CDR1 and CDR2 (germline): MNHEY, SVGAGI. The CDR3 DNA sequence: TGTGTCGTCCAGGGTGGCTCTGGAAACACCATATATTTT. Protein product: CVVQGGSGNTIYF.